This TCR beta chain was obtained from a study of cytomegalovirus exposure and HLA in healthy donors (dated by TCRdb to the late 2010s). Regarding the study in general: In an earlier analysis of fewer than 750 of the donors, approximately 300 Gb of sequence data and 100 million or so unique TCR beta sequences from 180 million or so T cells were reported. An early release covering 550 to 700 HLA-typed donors comprised approximately 290 gigabases of sequencing data and about 90 million unique TCR sequences. Among the roughly 380 genotyped donors, approximately 81% belonged to the genetic ancestry cluster associated with self-reported Caucasian donors. The study was designed to test whether signatures of past pathogen exposure could be identified by cataloging public T cell receptors. The T cell repertoires of about 700 subjects were profiled by immunosequencing and related to cytomegalovirus serostatus. In addition to the first cohort of 666 subjects, a separate validation cohort of under 150 different subjects was used. To predict cytomegalovirus infection status, the study combined high-throughput TCR immunosequencing, statistical association of individual TCRs with disease status, and machine learning. To study patterns of TCR occurrence, a later analysis re-analyzed previously published TCR beta repertoires from several hundred donors and added high-resolution HLA genotyping. The later analysis used no new phenotypic data to find candidate immune exposures, relying instead on TCR beta sequences and their occurrence across donors. An earlier analysis of approximately 640 of the donors applied high-throughput TCR beta sequencing to assess whether each TCR beta V gene segment acted as functional or pseudogenic. Alongside the repertoire data, information on donor age, sex, ethnicity and CMV serostatus was compiled. In a later genetic analysis, genome-wide SNP genotypes for about three fifths of the 666 donors were used, and that subset was treated as a discovery cohort. All discovery cohort repertoires had been generated on a single sequencing platform. Class I and class II HLA loci were covered by the typing at four-digit resolution. Typing coverage varied by locus: 629-630 donors for A, B, C, DRB1 and DQB1; roughly 520 for DQA1; more than 600 for DPA1; more than 450 for DPB1. Because of strong linkage in the cohort, 4 to 6 DR-DQ haplotypes were treated as single units for association and clustering. On average, 235,054 unique TCR beta nucleotide sequences were sequenced per donor among 300 to 500 genotyped donors of the cohort, with roughly 19% of those sequences being non-productive. Overall results and qualifications from the work: According to the authors, the approach could potentially be generalized to other disease states and immunological phenotypes. Because some donors lacked HLA typing at each locus, the association tests relied only on the typed subset. Linkage disequilibrium might explain the correlated functional status among segregating V segments, but an unknown experimental factor could not be excluded. A later analysis found that HLA-associated TCR beta chains were more clonally expanded and had lower generation probabilities than equally common non-associated chains. For the cohort, immune exposure information was limited to CMV serostatus. Roughly uniform sequencing depth across donors was assumed in presence/absence analyses, although this assumption may not hold. When HLA alleles, especially DR and DQ, strongly co-occurred, TCR associations were difficult to assign to individual alleles. In vitro tests confirmed that a few of the cytomegalovirus-associated TCR beta chains recognize cytomegalovirus antigens. Because the 87-base-pair reads could not distinguish some IMGT-functional V segments, including TRBV6-2 and TRBV6-3, those segments were excluded. In a later genetic analysis, fewer N-insertions in productive TCRs were reported among donors in an Asian-associated ancestry cluster than the approximately 710-donor mean. A further reported finding was that TCR beta sequences accurately predicted the HLA-A and HLA-B alleles for most subjects in the first cohort. The sequencing pipeline was judged likely to have produced a cluster of highly shared sequence variants as a technical artifact. A later analysis found that TCR association rates varied across HLA loci, with DRB1 alleles showing the most associated TCRs and HLA-C alleles the fewest. Specific HLA alleles were associated with 15,000 to 20,000 TCR beta sequences at a false discovery rate of 0.05 in a later analysis. Cytomegalovirus status was reported to be diagnosed by the classifier with high specificity and sensitivity in both the original and validation cohorts. The cohort was sequenced for TCR beta chains only, and without alpha or paired-chain data the features that could be detected were limited. A later analysis reported that several top co-occurrence clusters appeared linked to parvovirus B19, influenza, CMV and Epstein-Barr virus. Because counts were too low, 15 to 20 rarely observed V segments, including chromosome 9 orphons, were excluded from the earlier analysis of several hundred of the donors. Most CMV-associated TCR beta chains appeared to be HLA-restricted in a later analysis, and the HLA associations seemed to be driven largely by CMV exposure. In an earlier analysis of some 500 of the donors, most TCR beta V segments appeared in productive rearrangements about 87% or about 30% of the time, broadly matching IMGT annotations. While some public TCRs were present in many individuals, most TCR sequences turned up only very rarely across donors. In a later genetic analysis, a missense DCLRE1C variant was associated with V-gene and J-gene trimming of TCR beta chains, and the association was replicated in an independent cohort. The study listed 150 to 200 TCR beta chains as associated with cytomegalovirus.

As to this clone: Its antigen has not been determined. Base qualities were left out, and no much larger clone turns up one base away.

The cohort was made up of 666 healthy bone marrow donors. All cohort members were sampled while nominally healthy, although unrecorded immune exposures were likely present. The donor tested CMV seronegative and was one of the 352 seronegative cohort members. A peripheral blood sample was collected from each donor, and TCR beta sequencing was performed on peripheral blood mononuclear cells. The Qiagen DNeasy Blood Extraction Kit was used to extract genomic DNA from the blood cell samples. V drops 2 bases and J drops 2 bases, leaving 9 bases in between. CDR1 and CDR2 are read off the germline V gene as WSHSY and SAAADI. Including cysteine and phenylalanine, the CDR3 has 14 amino acids. The DNA shown is the 42-base CDR3, in frame from base 1. Libraries were built with the immunoSEQ multiplex PCR assay. The multiplex PCR relied on a mix of 60 forward primers for TCR Vbeta segments and 13 reverse primers for TCR Jbeta segments. The CDR3 region of rearranged TCR beta genes was amplified from genomic DNA with a multiplex PCR assay. The amplified TCR beta libraries were sequenced on the Illumina HiSeq System as 87-base-pair reads. The authors' pipeline ran thus. A later analysis tallied some 79 million unique TCR beta chains across the roughly 610 repertoires, and some 10 million of those chains were shared by two or more donors. Raw reads were error-corrected and collapsed into unique sequences by a nearest-neighbor algorithm in which closely related sequences were merged to remove PCR and sequencing errors. To assign V, D and J gene segments, CDR3 sequences were aligned to IMGT reference sequences. For a sequence to be retained, a match of at least six nucleotides was required to both a V gene segment and a J gene segment. A rearrangement counted as productive if the CDR3 had no stop codons and remained in frame with V and J, and every other rearrangement counted as non-productive. CDR3 was defined by IMGT convention, running from the second conserved V-encoded cysteine to the conserved J-encoded phenylalanine. Sequences without an unambiguous match to a single V gene segment were excluded from the earlier analysis of approximately 560 of the donors. An earlier analysis of several hundred of the donors called V segments functional above 56.7% productive rearrangements and segregating when the between-donor standard deviation exceeded 5%. A statistical classification framework was built for diagnosing cytomegalovirus status from the catalog of TCR beta chain sequences. A later analysis assigned V and J genes by comparing TCR nucleotide sequences with IMGT/GENE-DB human TR gene sequences. In a later analysis, CDR3 sequences and most-parsimonious VDJ recombination scenarios were assigned using the TCRdist pipeline. In a later analysis, each TCR beta chain was defined by its CDR3 amino acid sequence together with its V-gene family, and reads lacking a unique V-gene family were excluded. A later analysis removed nearly 600 highly shared, low-generation-probability nucleotide sequences to deal with suspected cross-contamination and a sequencing artifact. In a later analysis, a clonal expansion index was calculated for each public chain from normalized within-repertoire ranks of inferred template counts. Generation probabilities in a later analysis came from a VDJ recombination model fitted to out-of-frame rearrangements, and those results were checked against IGoR. In a later analysis, TCR-TCR, TCR-HLA and TCR-CMV co-occurrence was scored with hypergeometric tests, and a repertoire-size bias correction was applied to TCR pairs. In a later analysis, false discovery rates were estimated by permuting HLA or CMV assignments 20 times. In a later analysis, co-occurring TCRs were grouped with DBSCAN, and TCRdist sequence similarity was added when clustering was performed within HLA-allele-positive subsets. Repertoires with fewer than 30,000 or more than 120,000 public chains were left out of co-occurrence clustering, as were about 5 repertoires with anomalous nucleotide sharing. This immuneACCESS table, as held by TCRdb, lists in-frame sequences with V and J called but not all clones. Of the missing ones, under half trace to an unresolved V gene in checked studies; the others have no known cause. That table gives V, J and clone size, and the DNA gave D and trimming. The sample has around 150,000 clones on record, about 76% of them singletons. The top ten clonotypes cover 1.2% to 1.5% of the sample.

The sample taken for sequencing was PBMCs. The receptor was derived from a woman between 40 and 55 years old in good health and CMV-seronegative. The chain was built from TRBV10-2 and TRBJ1-2; 5 matching bases give a weak D call of TRBD1. The base sequence is TGCGCCAGCAGTGAGGGGCAGGGAAACTATGGCTACACCTTC. Translated, this is CASSEGQGNYGYTF.